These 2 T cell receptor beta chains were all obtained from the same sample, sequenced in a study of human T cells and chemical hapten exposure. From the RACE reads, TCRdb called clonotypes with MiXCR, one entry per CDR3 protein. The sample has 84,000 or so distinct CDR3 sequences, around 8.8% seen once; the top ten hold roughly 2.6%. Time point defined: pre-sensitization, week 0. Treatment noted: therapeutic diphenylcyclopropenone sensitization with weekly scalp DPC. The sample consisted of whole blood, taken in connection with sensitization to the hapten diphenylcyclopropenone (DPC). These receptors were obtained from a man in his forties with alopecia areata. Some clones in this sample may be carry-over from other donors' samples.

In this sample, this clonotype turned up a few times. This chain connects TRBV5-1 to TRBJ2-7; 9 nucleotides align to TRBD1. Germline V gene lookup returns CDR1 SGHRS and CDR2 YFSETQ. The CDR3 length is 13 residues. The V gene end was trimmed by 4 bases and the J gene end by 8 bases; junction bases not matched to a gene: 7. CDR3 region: CASSTGQGRQQYF. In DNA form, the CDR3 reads TGCGCCAGCAGCACCGGACAGGGGAGGCAGCAGTACTTC.

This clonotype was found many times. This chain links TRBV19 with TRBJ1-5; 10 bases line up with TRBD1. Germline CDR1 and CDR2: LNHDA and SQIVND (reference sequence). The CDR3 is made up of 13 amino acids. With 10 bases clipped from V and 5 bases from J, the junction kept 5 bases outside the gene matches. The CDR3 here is CATSGTGDQPQHF. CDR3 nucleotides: TGTGCCACCTCGGGGACAGGGGATCAGCCCCAGCATTTT.